These 29 T cell receptor beta chains were all obtained from the same sample, sequenced in a study of blood T cells in healthy people across ages. Next came a second PCR, run for about 7 to 12 cycles, which used a sample-barcoded 5' primer along with a J-beta primer mix. TCRdb reanalysed the 5' RACE reads using MiXCR and keeps one entry per CDR3 protein. The sample has hundreds of thousands of distinct CDR3 sequences, around 45% seen once. The sequenced sample was blood. All receptors come from a man between 60 and 75 years old in good health.

V is TRBV5-1 and J is TRBJ1-1; D unresolved. CDR3 length: 14 residues. The V end was cut by 1 base, the J end by 0 bases, with 7 bases between. Germline CDR1 SGHRS, CDR2 YFSETQ. This CDR3 is CASSLSFMNTEAFF. CDR3 sequence (DNA): TGCGCCAGCAGCTTGTCATTTATGAACACTGAAGCTTTCTTT.

This clonotype occurred a few times. The rearrangement joins TRBV12-3 or TRBV12-4 to TRBJ2-1; D possibly corresponds to TRBD2 (5 bases). The CDR3 loop spans 15 amino acids. V lost 3 bases and J lost 0, with 9 bases in between. The CDR3 loop reads CASSFSGNSYNEQFF. CDR3 nucleotides: TGTGCCAGCAGTTTTTCCGGGAACTCCTACAATGAGCAGTTCTTC.

This clonotype was counted a few times. CDR3 loop: CASSKGTKYEQYF. The CDR3, as DNA: TGTGCCAGCAGCAAAGGGACGAAGTACGAGCAGTACTTC. The J gene is TRBJ2-7, the V gene TRBV21-1. TRBV21-1 corresponds to a pseudogene. The CDR3 sequence is 13 residues long.

This sequence joins TRBV7-9 and TRBJ1-4; 7 nucleotides line up with TRBD1. Germline V gene data show CDR1 as SEHNR and CDR2 as FQNEAQ (reference sequence). The trim removed 4 bases at V and 9 bases at J, leaving 11 bases unmatched. The length of the CDR3 is 15 residues. The DNA of the CDR3 is TGTGCCAGCAGCTCCCTAACAGGGGATGGTAAAAAACTGTTTTTT. Amino acids: CASSSLTGDGKKLFF.

This chain uses TRBV6-1 with TRBJ2-6; D is possibly TRBD2 (6 bases). CDR3 length: 15 amino acids. V was pared by 7 bases and J by 2 bases, with 12 bases between. Germline CDR1 and CDR2: MNHNS and SASEGT. CDR3 coding DNA: TGTGCCAGCACTCCACTAGCTGCTGGGGCCAACGTCCTGACTTTC. This encodes CASTPLAAGANVLTF.

The V and J genes are TRBV29-1 and TRBJ2-4; D possibly uses TRBD1 or TRBD2 (5 bases each). The CDR3 is 12 residues long. Germline assignment: CDR1 SQVTM and CDR2 ANQGSEA. Trimming removed 7 bases at V and 7 bases at J, with 14 bases between. In DNA form, the CDR3 reads TGCAGCGCGGGGCAAGTCGGGAACATTCAGTACTTC. It encodes CSAGQVGNIQYF. Based on the CDR3 plus reference TRBV29-1 and TRBJ2-4, the full variable domain is SAVISQKPSRDICQRGTSLTIQCQVDSQVTMMFWYRQQPGQSLTLIATANQGSEATYESGFVIDKFPISRPNLTFSTLTVSNMSPEDSSIYLCSAGQVGNIQYFGAGTRLSVL.

This clonotype was seen only a few times. This chain links TRBV2 with TRBJ2-1; D is perhaps TRBD1 (6 bases). The CDR3 runs 14 residues. Germline V lookup: CDR1 SNHLY, CDR2 FYNNEI. Deletions cut 7 bases from V and 3 bases from J, with 13 bases between. The CDR3: CASKAGADYNEQFF. The CDR3 coding sequence is TGTGCCAGCAAGGCAGGGGCGGACTACAATGAGCAGTTCTTC.

The rearrangement links TRBV12-3 or TRBV12-4 to TRBJ1-5; the D is unclear. The V and J ends lost 8 bases and 3 bases respectively, with 17 bases between them. The CDR3 is made up of 15 amino acids. The CDR3 region has the DNA TGTGCCAGCTCCCCGAGGGTCATCAACAATCAGCCCCAGCATTTT. Protein sequence: CASSPRVINNQPQHF.

The chain has TRBV11-1 and TRBJ1-4; D is ambiguous. Germline CDR1 is SGHAT and CDR2 is FQDESV (reference sequence). This CDR3 is built from 14 residues. V lost 2 bases and J lost 5, with 9 bases in between. The DNA for the CDR3 is TGTGCCAGCAGCTTAACGGTGAGGAATGAAAAACTGTTTTTT. Encoded protein: CASSLTVRNEKLFF.

The J gene is TRBJ1-6, the V gene TRBV28; the D is unclear. There are 11 residues in the CDR3. Trimming stripped 3 bases from V and 14 bases from J, with 8 bases between. Germline V gives CDR1 MDHEN, CDR2 SYDVKM. The CDR3 region has the DNA TGTGCCAGCAGTTTGGACGGGGCCCTCCACTTT. Its translation: CASSLDGALHF.

This chain connects TRBV6-2 or TRBV6-3 to TRBJ2-1; D is ambiguous. V lost 7 bases and J lost 0, with 10 bases in between. CDR1 is MNHEY and CDR2 is SVGEGT in the germline V gene. The CDR3 extends over 14 amino acids. In DNA form, the CDR3 reads TGTGCCAGCAAAATTCTTAGCTCCTACAATGAGCAGTTCTTC. Translation gives CASKILSSYNEQFF.

This clonotype showed up just a few times. The chain uses TRBV24-1 and TRBJ2-1; the match to TRBD1 covers 8 bases. This CDR3 is built from 15 residues. Germline V gives CDR1 KGHDR, CDR2 SFDVKD. The V gene end was trimmed by 3 bases and the J gene end by 9 bases; junction bases not matched to a gene: 9. The CDR3 region has the DNA TGTGCCACCAGTGATCCCGGACAGGGAGATAGTGAGCAGTTCTTC. It translates to CATSDPGQGDSEQFF.

The chain uses TRBV3-1 and TRBJ2-7, with no clear D. The J call may not be correct, given that the DNA end is closer to TRBJ2-5. Germline CDR1 is LGHDT and CDR2 is YNNKEL (reference sequence). CDR3 length: 12 amino acids. CDR3 DNA sequence: TGTGCCAGCAGCCAATTGACGGAGACCCAGTACTTC. Translating it yields CASSQLTETQYF.

The chain employs TRBV6-5 and TRBJ1-2; TRBD1 aligns across 11 bases. V lost 5 bases and J lost 4; bases outside the gene matches: 6. Looked up from germline, CDR1 is MNHEY and CDR2 is SVGAGI. The length of the CDR3 is 15 residues. As DNA, the CDR3 is TGTGCCAGCAGTCGTCGGGACAGGGGGAGCTATGGCTACACCTTC. Its translation: CASSRRDRGSYGYTF.

This clonotype was seen at least ten times. The chain carries TRBV7-2 and TRBJ2-1, with D uncertain. Germline lookup yields CDR1 SGHTA and CDR2 FQGNSA. V dropped 1 base and J dropped 15 bases, with 10 bases sitting between them. This CDR3 is 11 amino acids long. The CDR3 is CASSLGFVLFF. CDR3 DNA: TGTGCCAGCAGCTTAGGTTTCGTCCTGTTCTTC. Together with reference TRBV7-2 and TRBJ2-1, the CDR3 gives the full variable domain: GAGVSQSPSNKVTEKGKDVELRCDPISGHTALYWYRQSLGQGLEFLIYFQGNSAPDKSGLPSDRFSAERTGGSVSTLTIQRTQQEDSAVYLCASSLGFVLFFGPGTRLTVL.

In this sample, this clonotype turned up a few times. The chain carries TRBV7-6 and TRBJ2-7; tentatively, D is TRBD1 (6 bases). The CDR3 runs to 16 residues. Germline values: CDR1 SGHVS, CDR2 FNYEAQ. V lost 5 bases, J lost 3 bases, and 20 bases lay in between. The DNA of the CDR3 is TGTGCCAGCAGCACCGTCCGGGCACAGGGCGACTACGAGCAGTACTTC. It is translated as CASSTVRAQGDYEQYF.

Only a few counts were recorded for this clonotype. The chain couples TRBV2 to TRBJ2-7; maybe TRBD1 (5 bases). CDR1 and CDR2 from the germline V gene are SNHLY and FYNNEI. The CDR3 consists of 11 residues. V was cut by 5 bases and J by 6 bases, with 8 bases left in between. This CDR3 is CASSRTTEQYF. Here the CDR3 DNA reads TGTGCCAGCAGTCGGACAACCGAGCAGTACTTC. The full variable domain, its missing parts supplied by reference TRBV2 and TRBJ2-7, is EPEVTQTPSHQVTQMGQEVILRCVPISNHLYFYWYRQILGQKVEFLVSFYNNEISEKSEIFDDQFSVERPDGSNFTLKIRSTKLEDSAMYFCASSRTTEQYFGPGTRLTVT.

This clonotype came up once. V gene TRBV10-2 combines with J gene TRBJ2-1; D call uncertain. The germline CDR1 and CDR2 sequences are WSHSY and SAAADI. V gave up 3 bases and J gave up 11 bases, with 11 bases separating them. The CDR3 extends over 12 amino acids. In DNA form, the CDR3 reads TGCGCCAGCAGTGACATATACGAAAAGCAGTTCTTC. It translates to CASSDIYEKQFF.

This chain uses TRBV12-3 or TRBV12-4 with TRBJ1-2; D unresolved. The CDR3 runs 13 residues. V lost 5 bases and J 1 base, leaving 8 bases between the germline ends. CDR3 protein: CASSLGLNYGYTF. The CDR3 coding sequence is TGTGCCAGCAGTCTGGGCCTTAACTATGGCTACACCTTC.

Many counts were recorded for this clonotype. The J gene is TRBJ2-1, the V gene TRBV27; D gene uncertain. Germline CDR1 is MNHEY and CDR2 is SMNVEV (reference sequence). The V and J ends lost 6 bases and 5 bases respectively, with 5 bases between them. CDR3 length: 11 amino acids. This CDR3 is CASSYHNEQFF. CDR3 in DNA: TGTGCCAGCAGCTATCACAATGAGCAGTTCTTC.

The gene calls are TRBV4-1 and TRBJ2-4; possibly TRBD1 for D (5 bases). The DNA matches TRBJ2-7 better at its end, which makes the J call doubtful. The CDR3 runs to 17 residues. Germline assignment: CDR1 MGHRA and CDR2 YSYEKL. This chain's CDR3 is CASSPSLRGHVSYEQYF. CDR3 nucleotides: TGCGCCAGCAGTCCAAGTCTTAGGGGCCATGTGAGTTACGAGCAGTACTTC.

This clonotype was counted many times. The CDR3 nucleotides read TGTGCCAGCAGTTGGCGAGTGGGGCTGCAGTTCGGGGAGCTGTTTTTT. Translation: CASSWRVGLQFGELFF. This sequence joins TRBV27 and TRBJ2-2; the D gene is possibly TRBD1 (5 bases). The germline CDR1 and CDR2 sequences are MNHEY and SMNVEV (reference sequence). This CDR3 comprises 16 residues. V lost 4 bases and J 7 bases, leaving 19 bases between the germline ends.

CDR3 DNA: TGCGCCAGCAGCCAAGTTGACAGGGAGCGCAATGAGCAGTTCTTC. Protein: CASSQVDRERNEQFF. This rearrangement joins TRBV4-3 to TRBJ2-1, with 7 bases fitting TRBD1. The J segment lost 6 bases and the V segment lost 1 base, leaving 6 bases of the junction unmatched. The CDR3 covers 15 residues. From germline, CDR1 is LGHNA and CDR2 YSLEER.

V and J are TRBV20-1 and TRBJ2-4, with 7 bases aligning to TRBD1. J was trimmed by 13 bases and V by 6 bases; bases with no gene match: 21. The germline CDR1 and CDR2 sequences are DFQATT and SNEGSKA (reference sequence). The CDR3 sequence is 15 residues long. CDR3: CSAETGTATYNEQYF. The CDR3 DNA sequence: TGCAGTGCCGAAACCGGGACAGCCACCTACAATGAGCAGTACTTC.

Concerning this clonotype: Given a much more abundant clone one base away, this may be a read error. CDR3 nucleotide sequence: TGTGCCAGCAGCCTCCACGGCGTCTCTAGCACAGATACGCGGTATTTT. Its protein is CASSLHGVSSTDTRYF. The chain recombines TRBV27 with TRBJ2-3; TRBD2 is a possible D gene (5 bases). The CDR3 length is 16 residues. Germline CDR1 MNHEY, CDR2 SMNVEV (reference sequence).

This clonotype has a handful of counts. The V and J genes are TRBV6-2 or TRBV6-3 and TRBJ2-1, with a weak D call TRBD2 (7 bases). The CDR3 is made up of 15 amino acids. In germline, CDR1 is MNHEY, CDR2 SVGEGT. Trimming removed 2 bases at V and 7 bases at J, with 15 bases between. CDR3 in amino acids: CASSYGGGGRNEQFF. CDR3 DNA: TGTGCCAGCAGTTACGGAGGGGGGGGGAGGAATGAGCAGTTCTTC.

V gene TRBV4-3 combines with J gene TRBJ2-3; D remains unclear. Trimming removed 0 bases from V and 9 bases from J, with 10 bases in between. Germline V gene sequence: CDR1 LGHNA, CDR2 YSLEER. There are 13 residues in the CDR3. The CDR3 loop reads CASSQDVRATQYF. The CDR3 DNA follows: TGCGCCAGCAGCCAAGATGTCCGTGCCACGCAGTATTTT.

The sample holds a few counts of this clonotype. This sequence joins TRBV20-1 and TRBJ1-2, with D unresolved. The CDR3 contains 13 residues. The germline V and J ends were trimmed by 5 bases and 2 bases, with 12 bases remaining between them. The germline CDR1 and CDR2 sequences are DFQATT and SNEGSKA (reference sequence). The CDR3 DNA sequence: TGCAGTGCTTGGCAGGCGGGAAACTATGGCTACACCTTC. Amino acids: CSAWQAGNYGYTF.

This clonotype turned up a few times. V usage is TRBV7-2 and J usage is TRBJ2-1; D may be TRBD1 (6 bases). This CDR3 has 16 residues. Per the germline V gene, CDR1 is SGHTA and CDR2 is FQGNSA. The ends were cut back, 2 bases at V and 5 bases at J, with 16 bases in the middle. The CDR3 nucleotides are TGTGCCAGCAGCTTAAGGGCTTCCGGGACAAACAATGAGCAGTTCTTC. This encodes CASSLRASGTNNEQFF. Based on the CDR3 plus reference TRBV7-2 and TRBJ2-1, the full variable domain is GAGVSQSPSNKVTEKGKDVELRCDPISGHTALYWYRQSLGQGLEFLIYFQGNSAPDKSGLPSDRFSAERTGGSVSTLTIQRTQQEDSAVYLCASSLRASGTNNEQFFGPGTRLTVL.